This entry describes one T cell receptor (beta chain). As processed by the authors: How many nucleated cells were present was estimated from reference gene primer amplification. Data came from immunoSEQ multiplex PCR; TCRdb stores just in-frame clones and leaves some out. That table furnishes V, J and clone size, whereas the DNA furnished D and trimming. The sample records around 200,000 clones, over 75% being singletons. The germline gives CDR1 LGHNA, CDR2 YNFKEQ. The CDR3 sequence is 15 residues long. V lost 0 bases and J lost 6, with 12 bases in between. This specimen belongs to a study of blood T cell repertoires in COVID-19. For the study at large: From T cells, B-cell-depleted T cells, or PBMCs came the material, which was cDNA or gDNA.

The sequenced sample was peripheral blood. The sequence derives from a man aged 40-55 years with active or convalescent COVID-19. The gene calls are TRBV4-2 and TRBJ1-5, with D possibly being TRBD1 (6 bases). In nucleotides, the CDR3 is TGTGCCAGCAGCCAAGATTATACAGGGAGTCAGCCCCAGCATTTT. Translating gives CASSQDYTGSQPQHF.